This TCR beta chain was sequenced during a study of T cell repertoires in cytomegalovirus infection. Overall study: CMV infection plus the matching HLA type was flagged by public TCR beta signatures.

Regarding the study as a whole: Using cumulative public TCR beta family frequency, the authors identified those who carried CMV together with the relevant HLA.

TCRdb re-analysed the reads in MiXCR, keeping a single row per CDR3 protein. The repertoire holds about 920,000 distinct CDR3 sequences, with under 40% as singletons. Points on this clonotype: The antigen remains unidentified.

This CDR3 has 18 amino acids. Germline V gene sequence: CDR1 MNHEY, CDR2 SMNVEV (reference sequence). The V segment lost 5 bases and the J segment 4 bases; nucleotides outside the gene matches: 15. This rearrangement joins TRBV27 to TRBJ2-3; 10 nucleotides align to TRBD1. This clonotype was sampled from a human donor in good health (CMV status not recorded). Some clones in this sample may be carry-over from other donors' samples. Sample: cultured CD8+ T cells from PBMCs, taken from culture after CMV antigen stimulation. The CDR3 DNA follows: TGTGCCAGCAGTAAACTGACAGGGGGCGGTGTGGGCCCAGATACGCAGTATTTT. Its protein product is CASSKLTGGGVGPDTQYF.